What follows are 25 T cell receptor beta chains derived from one specimen sequenced in a study of T cell responses to AZD1222 COVID-19 vaccine. Produced via immunoSEQ multiplex PCR; TCRdb's table is partial and in-frame only. There are 90,000 to 110,000 clones in the sample; around nine tenths occur only once, and roughly 2.6% lies in the top ten. The sample in question was peripheral blood, obtained on day 0 of AZD1222 vaccination. These receptors all come from an adult in good health.

There are a few counts of this clone. The J gene is TRBJ2-6, the V gene TRBV15, with D uncertain. The CDR3 runs 16 residues. Germline V CDR1 and CDR2: LNHNV, YYDKDF (reference sequence). The ends were cut back, 0 bases at V and 0 bases at J, with 6 bases in the middle. CDR3 DNA: TGTGCCACCAGCAGAGATCCGGGCTCTGGGGCCAACGTCCTGACTTTC. It specifies CATSRDPGSGANVLTF.

This clone was observed a single time. The chain employs TRBV21-1 and TRBJ1-4. TRBV21-1 is annotated as a pseudogene. This CDR3 has 17 amino acids. The CDR3: CASSRFFERQGNEKLFF. The CDR3 DNA reads as TGTGCCAGCAGCAGATTTTTTGAGCGGCAGGGAAACGAAAAACTGTTTTTT.

This clone was recorded a few times. The V and J genes are TRBV5-6 and TRBJ2-7, with TRBD1 identical over 10 bases. The germline V gene has CDR1 SGHDT and CDR2 YYEEEE. The CDR3 is 15 amino acids. V was clipped by 1 base and J by 6 bases; unmatched bases: 7. CDR3 region: CASSLRDRGGVEQYF. The CDR3 DNA reads as TGTGCCAGCAGCTTGAGGGACAGGGGTGGCGTCGAGCAGTACTTC.

V is TRBV7-2 and J is TRBJ1-2; 9 bases map to TRBD1. Losses at the gene ends were 6 bases for V and 4 bases for J; bases not matched to a gene: 18. The germline gives CDR1 SGHTA, CDR2 FQGNSA. The CDR3 is 18 residues long. Here the CDR3 reads CASSMVTGGVGSIYGYTF. CDR3 sequence (DNA): TGTGCCAGCAGTATGGTCACAGGGGGCGTCGGTTCGATCTATGGCTACACCTTC.

This rearrangement joins TRBV10-3 to TRBJ1-6; unclear D gene. The CDR3 is 12 amino acids. Trimming stripped 6 bases from V and 6 bases from J, with 6 bases between. CDR1 ENHRY and CDR2 SYGVKD come from the germline V gene. The CDR3 spells CAIRAANSPLHF. The CDR3 coding sequence is TGTGCCATCAGGGCCGCTAATTCACCCCTCCACTTT.

The chain combines TRBV5-4 with TRBJ1-3; the D gene is possibly TRBD1 (6 bases). This CDR3 comprises 15 residues. CDR1 SGHNT and CDR2 YYREEE come from the germline V gene (reference sequence). V was trimmed by 4 bases and J by 1 base, leaving 12 bases between them. This CDR3 reads CASSPGVLSGNTIYF. The CDR3 DNA reads as TGTGCCAGCAGCCCAGGGGTACTATCTGGAAACACCATATATTTT.

V gene TRBV7-2 combines with J gene TRBJ2-3; D call uncertain. This CDR3 region has 13 residues. The V gene lost 5 bases and the J gene lost 0 bases, with 6 bases spanning the gap. The V gene's germline CDR1 is SGHTA and CDR2 FQGNSA. The CDR3 DNA reads as TGTGCCAGCAGCGCCCAGAGCACAGATACGCAGTATTTT. This gives the protein CASSAQSTDTQYF. Filled out from reference TRBV7-2 and TRBJ2-3, the complete variable domain reads GAGVSQSPSNKVTEKGKDVELRCDPISGHTALYWYRQSLGQGLEFLIYFQGNSAPDKSGLPSDRFSAERTGGSVSTLTIQRTQQEDSAVYLCASSAQSTDTQYFGPGTRLTVL.

Concerning this clone itself: At one boundary the junction diverges from the germline segment, which might be a read error. The chain joins TRBV7-7 to TRBJ2-3; D may be TRBD2 (5 bases). The CDR3 extends over 15 amino acids. CDR1 is SSHAT, CDR2 FNYEAQ, per germline (reference sequence). DNA of the CDR3: TGTGCTAGCAGCGCGGGCCTACCTAGCACAGATACGCAGTATTTT. Translating it yields CASSAGLPSTDTQYF.

This chain links TRBV6-1 with TRBJ1-6; D is uncertain. Between the trimmed V and J ends, which lost 4 bases and 0 bases, there was a span of 13 bases. Germline V gene sequence: CDR1 MNHNS, CDR2 SASEGT. The CDR3 extends over 17 amino acids. As DNA, the CDR3 is TGTGCCAGCAGTGCTTCTGCTGGCAGCTCCTATAATTCACCCCTCCACTTT. Protein sequence: CASSASAGSSYNSPLHF.

About this clone: A junction end diverges from the germline sequence, so it may reflect a read error. In DNA, the CDR3 is TGTGCCAGCAGTCCGACTAGCGGGAGGACAGAGACGCAGTATTTT. Its translation: CASSPTSGRTETQYF. The J gene is TRBJ2-3, the V gene TRBV2, with TRBD2 identical over 13 bases. The V gene's germline CDR1 is SNHLY and CDR2 FYNNEI. This CDR3 has 15 residues.

The chain recombines TRBV2 with TRBJ2-2; no reliable D call. V gave up 3 bases and J gave up 4 bases, with 9 bases separating them. The CDR3 extends over 14 amino acids. The V gene's germline CDR1 is SNHLY and CDR2 FYNNEI. The CDR3: CASSEGRFTGELFF. The CDR3 nucleotides are TGTGCCAGCAGTGAGGGAAGATTCACCGGGGAGCTGTTTTTT.

The J gene is TRBJ1-6, the V gene TRBV11-2; D unclear. Trimming shortened V by 1 base and J by 4 bases, and 11 bases separated the two germline ends. Germline V CDR1 and CDR2: SGHAT, FQNNGV. This CDR3 is 16 amino acids long. Here the CDR3 DNA reads TGTGCCAGCAGCTTAGTCTCCGGAAATTATAATTCACCCCTCCACTTT. It specifies CASSLVSGNYNSPLHF.

The chain employs TRBV4-1 and TRBJ2-7; possibly TRBD1 for D (6 bases). Germline CDR1 and CDR2: MGHRA and YSYEKL. V was shortened by 0 bases and J by 4 bases, with 22 bases between the two germline ends. The CDR3 spans 18 residues. CDR3 sequence (DNA): TGCGCCAGCAGCCAAGAAGACTTTGCCCTGGGCAGGGGTTACGAGCAGTACTTC. This gives the protein CASSQEDFALGRGYEQYF.

DNA for the CDR3: TGTGCCAGCAGCTTAGACAGCTACGAGCAGTACTTC. Amino acid sequence: CASSLDSYEQYF. This chain connects TRBV11-3 to TRBJ2-7, with D uncertain. The V and J ends lost 0 bases and 3 bases respectively, with 3 bases between them. CDR3 length equals 12 residues. Germline CDR1 SGHNT, CDR2 YENEEA.

The rearrangement links TRBV5-6 to TRBJ2-7; D not certain. The V gene lost 1 base and the J gene lost 0 bases, with 11 bases spanning the gap. The CDR3 totals 15 residues. Per germline, CDR1 SGHDT and CDR2 YYEEEE. This CDR3 is CASSLYSIHSYEQYF. The CDR3, as DNA: TGTGCCAGCAGCTTGTACAGCATTCACTCCTACGAGCAGTACTTC.

This clone appeared a few times. The CDR3 sequence is CASSPMTGGGQPQHF. CDR3 sequence (DNA): TGTGCCAGCAGTCCGATGACAGGGGGTGGTCAGCCCCAGCATTTT. The chain has TRBV6-5 and TRBJ1-5; 9 bases map to TRBD1. From germline, CDR1 is MNHEY and CDR2 SVGAGI. V shed 5 bases, J shed 6 bases, and the junction held 8 bases outside the gene matches. This CDR3 is built from 15 residues.

V and J are TRBV7-2 and TRBJ2-7, with 8 bases that match TRBD1. Germline V lookup: CDR1 SGHTA, CDR2 FQGNSA. There are 15 residues in the CDR3. The junction had 9 bases not matched to a gene; V was cut back by 5 bases and J by 3 bases. CDR3 amino acids: CASSQGQGSFYEQYF. CDR3 nucleotide sequence: TGTGCCAGCAGCCAAGGACAGGGATCATTCTACGAGCAGTACTTC.

The chain combines TRBV15 with TRBJ2-1; tentative D call: TRBD1 (7 bases). Germline V gene sequence: CDR1 LNHNV, CDR2 YYDKDF (reference sequence). The V gene lost 5 bases and the J gene lost 5 bases, with 13 bases spanning the gap. The CDR3 consists of 14 residues. In DNA, the CDR3 is TGTGCCACCAGCGGGGGGACAGAGAACAATGAGCAGTTCTTC. Translating gives CATSGGTENNEQFF.

The chain combines TRBV7-2 with TRBJ2-4; 7 bases are shared with TRBD2. Trimming cost V 2 bases and J 7 bases; bases outside gene matches: 5. Per germline, CDR1 SGHTA and CDR2 FQGNSA. The CDR3 sequence is 14 residues long. The CDR3 sequence: CASSLRLAANIQYF. The CDR3 DNA sequence: TGTGCCAGCAGCTTACGACTAGCTGCGAACATTCAGTACTTC. The variable domain in full, with the rest retrieved from reference TRBV7-2 and TRBJ2-4, is GAGVSQSPSNKVTEKGKDVELRCDPISGHTALYWYRQSLGQGLEFLIYFQGNSAPDKSGLPSDRFSAERTGGSVSTLTIQRTQQEDSAVYLCASSLRLAANIQYFGAGTRLSVL.

J is TRBJ2-7 and V is TRBV3-1 (or the pseudogene TRBV3-2); maybe TRBD2 (6 bases). V was cut by 1 base and J by 2 bases, with 12 bases left in between. CDR1 is LGHDT and CDR2 is YNNKEL in the germline V gene (reference sequence). The CDR3 is 15 amino acids. CDR3 coding DNA: TGTGCCAGCAGCCAAGGTCCCGGGGGTCCCTACGAGCAGTACTTC. The encoded protein is CASSQGPGGPYEQYF.

The chain recombines TRBV3-1 (or the pseudogene TRBV3-2) with TRBJ2-4; D not certain. Trimming removed 4 bases at V and 6 bases at J, with 7 bases between. The CDR3 has 12 residues. Germline V CDR1 and CDR2: LGHDT, YNNKEL (reference sequence). The CDR3 sequence is CASSPFPNIQYF. CDR3 bases: TGTGCCAGCAGCCCCTTTCCAAACATTCAGTACTTC.

The chain carries TRBV15 and TRBJ1-1, with TRBD1 identical over 9 bases. Trimming cost V 4 bases and J 6 bases; bases outside gene matches: 9. Germline lookup yields CDR1 LNHNV and CDR2 YYDKDF (reference sequence). The length of the CDR3 is 15 residues. CDR3 in DNA: TGTGCCACCAGCATCTCTTTTGGACAGGGGTCTGAAGCTTTCTTT. Its protein is CATSISFGQGSEAFF.

The CDR3 reads CASSKSGGPINEQFF. CDR3 nucleotides: TGTGCCAGCAGCAAGAGCGGGGGGCCTATCAATGAGCAGTTCTTC. This chain connects TRBV7-3 to TRBJ2-1, with TRBD2 matching 9 bases. V shed 5 bases and J 6 bases; nucleotides not matched to a gene: 8. Germline lookup yields CDR1 SGHTA and CDR2 FQGTGA. The CDR3 consists of 15 residues. Combining the CDR3 with reference TRBV7-3 and TRBJ2-1 gives the whole variable domain GAGVSQTPSNKVTEKGKYVELRCDPISGHTALYWYRQSLGQGPEFLIYFQGTGAADDSGLPNDRFFAVRPEGSVSTLKIQRTERGDSAVYLCASSKSGGPINEQFFGPGTRLTVL.

This chain joins TRBV19 and TRBJ1-5; D unclear. Germline V gene data show CDR1 as LNHDA and CDR2 as SQIVND (reference sequence). The CDR3 is 12 residues long. V shed 4 bases and J shed 6 bases, with 7 bases lying between them. CDR3 amino acids: CASSRPGQPQHF. CDR3 in DNA: TGTGCCAGTAGTAGGCCTGGTCAGCCCCAGCATTTT.

CDR3 amino acids: CASSPRDSLNYGYTF. The CDR3 bases are TGTGCCAGCAGCCCGAGGGACAGTCTTAACTATGGCTACACCTTC. V and J are TRBV5-8 and TRBJ1-2; 7 bases align to TRBD1. From germline, CDR1 is SGHTS and CDR2 YDEGEE. V lost 4 bases, J lost 1 base, and 7 bases stayed unmatched. The CDR3 consists of 15 residues.